These 14 T cell receptor beta chains were all obtained from the same sample, sequenced in a study of beta chain features in type 1 diabetes. Study findings and constraints: A moderate, significant TCRB CDR3 shortening appeared in type 1 diabetes across four CD4+ subsets.

The antigens for these receptors are not known. Every isolated RNA sample was fully reverse transcribed, so sequencing captured expressed TCRB transcripts. The method was immunoSEQ multiplex PCR; TCRdb's version includes in-frame clones alone and lacks a portion of them. Here the sample spans about 260,000 clones, 20% being singletons. Input material: naive CD4+ T cells from blood. The receptors were sampled from a woman in her 40s with type 1 diabetes.

The DNA for the CDR3 is TGTGCCAGCAGGGGGGACAGGGTCCGGTACAATGAGCAGTTCTTC. Its protein product is CASRGDRVRYNEQFF. The rearrangement joins TRBV27 to TRBJ2-1; 9 bases are a match to TRBD1. V gave up 6 bases and J gave up 4 bases; unmatched junction bases: 7. Germline values: CDR1 MNHEY, CDR2 SMNVEV (reference sequence). The CDR3 extends over 15 amino acids.

Only a few counts were recorded for this clone. The V call is TRBV19, the J call TRBJ2-3; 8 positions agree with TRBD2. Germline trimming cut 5 bases from V and 4 bases from J; bases unmatched to any gene: 5. CDR3 size: 14 residues. The V gene's germline CDR1 is LNHDA and CDR2 SQIVND (reference sequence). The CDR3 here is CASSAFGGADTQYF. The CDR3 coding sequence is TGTGCCAGTAGTGCCTTCGGGGGGGCAGATACGCAGTATTTT.

This clone was picked up a small number of times. V is TRBV9 and J is TRBJ1-4, with TRBD1 matching over 9 bases. CDR1 and CDR2 from the germline V gene are SGDLS and YYNGEE. V shed 3 bases and J 7 bases; nucleotides not matched to a gene: 13. The length of the CDR3 is 17 residues. CDR3: CASSGIDYRGLGEKLFF. CDR3 coding DNA: TGTGCCAGCAGCGGCATCGACTACAGGGGGCTTGGTGAAAAACTGTTTTTT. The full variable domain, completed using reference TRBV9 and TRBJ1-4, is DSGVTQTPKHLITATGQRVTLRCSPRSGDLSVYWYQQSLDQGLQFLIQYYNGEERAKGNILERFSAQQFPDLHSELNLSSLELGDSALYFCASSGIDYRGLGEKLFFGSGTQLSVL.

The V and J genes are TRBV7-9 and TRBJ1-1; 7 bases fit TRBD1. Trimming at V came to 5 bases and at J to 1 base, leaving 4 bases not matched to a gene. Germline assignment: CDR1 SEHNR and CDR2 FQNEAQ (reference sequence). The CDR3 spans 14 residues. The DNA for the CDR3 is TGTGCCAGCAGCCTGGGACAGCCGAACACTGAAGCTTTCTTT. Its translation is CASSLGQPNTEAFF.

In this sample, this clone turned up a few times. The rearrangement uses TRBV18 and TRBJ2-1, with 9 positions matching TRBD1. The CDR3 contains 15 residues. Germline V gene data show CDR1 as KGHSH and CDR2 as LQKENI. With 4 bases clipped from V and 10 bases from J, the junction kept 11 bases outside the gene matches. Written as DNA, the CDR3 is TGTGCCAGCTCACTCCGTCCCGGGACAGGGTCGGAGCAGTTCTTC. Its translation is CASSLRPGTGSEQFF.

This clone was seen more than once but under ten times. The chain is built from TRBV7-2 and TRBJ2-1; D is unresolved. The CDR3 is 14 amino acids. Trimming took off 5 bases at V and 4 bases at J, with 12 bases between the two ends. Germline loops: CDR1 SGHTA, CDR2 FQGNSA. This CDR3 is CASSGRGQYNEQFF. The CDR3 DNA reads TGTGCCAGCAGCGGGCGTGGGCAATACAATGAGCAGTTCTTC.

The chain carries TRBV6-4 and TRBJ1-2; maybe TRBD1 (6 bases). Trimming cost V 5 bases and J 8 bases, with 21 bases left between them. This CDR3 region has 15 residues. Germline V CDR1 and CDR2: MRHNA, SNTAGT. The CDR3 protein is CASSPSSGHSGGYTF. CDR3 nucleotide sequence: TGTGCCAGCAGTCCCTCTTCGGGACATTCGGGAGGCTACACCTTC.

The chain links TRBV30 to TRBJ1-1; 7 bases map to TRBD1. Germline trimming cut 1 base from V and 2 bases from J; bases unmatched to any gene: 1. This CDR3 comprises 13 residues. Germline V gene lookup returns CDR1 GTSNPN and CDR2 SVGIG (reference sequence). CDR3 DNA sequence: TGTGCCTGGAGTGGGGACAGCAACACTGAAGCTTTCTTT. Translation gives CAWSGDSNTEAFF.

The rearrangement joins TRBV6-5 to TRBJ1-1, with 8 positions matching TRBD1. The CDR3 is 14 residues long. V trimming: 4 bases; J trimming: 5 bases; junction bases outside the gene matches: 6. The germline gives CDR1 MNHEY, CDR2 SVGAGI. CDR3 region: CASSFRGLRTEAFF. The CDR3 nucleotides read TGTGCCAGCAGTTTCAGGGGGCTGCGGACTGAAGCTTTCTTT.

This clone appeared a few times. The genes are TRBV7-2 and TRBJ2-1, with D tentatively TRBD1 (6 bases). CDR3 size: 15 residues. V gave up 5 bases and J gave up 5 bases, with 16 bases separating them. The germline CDR1 and CDR2 sequences are SGHTA and FQGNSA. CDR3 residues: CASSRNRVINNEQFF. DNA of the CDR3: TGTGCCAGCAGCCGCAACAGGGTAATTAACAATGAGCAGTTCTTC. Drawing the rest from reference TRBV7-2 and TRBJ2-1, the complete variable domain is GAGVSQSPSNKVTEKGKDVELRCDPISGHTALYWYRQSLGQGLEFLIYFQGNSAPDKSGLPSDRFSAERTGGSVSTLTIQRTQQEDSAVYLCASSRNRVINNEQFFGPGTRLTVL.

This clone was counted between two and nine times. The rearrangement uses TRBV7-2 and TRBJ2-7, with TRBD2 matching over 7 bases. The CDR3 extends over 13 amino acids. Germline-derived CDR1 and CDR2 are SGHTA and FQGNSA. Germline trimming cut 7 bases from V and 10 bases from J; bases unmatched to any gene: 13. The CDR3 DNA follows: TGTGCCAGCACCCCATCATCGGCGGGGGAACAGTACTTC. This gives the protein CASTPSSAGEQYF.

In its sample, this clone was seen a few times. The chain is built from TRBV4-1 and TRBJ1-4, with a weak D call TRBD1 (6 bases). The CDR3 has 15 residues. Trimming removed 5 bases from V and 7 bases from J, with 17 bases in between. From germline, CDR1 is MGHRA and CDR2 YSYEKL. This CDR3 reads CASSSLQGLGEKLFF. DNA of the CDR3: TGCGCCAGCAGCTCTCTACAGGGATTGGGTGAAAAACTGTTTTTT.

The chain has TRBV7-9 and TRBJ2-1; 9 nucleotides line up with TRBD2. With V trimmed by 2 bases and J by 6 bases, 5 bases remained unmatched. The CDR3 is 15 residues long. The germline CDR1 and CDR2 sequences are SEHNR and FQNEAQ (reference sequence). The CDR3 DNA reads as TGTGCCAGCAGCTTAAGGGCGGGAGGGCCCAATGAGCAGTTCTTC. Its translation is CASSLRAGGPNEQFF. Full variable domain (remainder filled in from reference TRBV7-9 and TRBJ2-1): DTGVSQNPRHKITKRGQNVTFRCDPISEHNRLYWYRQTLGQGPEFLTYFQNEAQLEKSRLLSDRFSAERPKGSFSTLEIQRTEQGDSAMYLCASSLRAGGPNEQFFGPGTRLTVL.

CDR3 DNA: TGCGCCAGCAGCCAAGATTTTCGGACAGGGGGGTCCTACGAGCAGTACTTC. It translates to CASSQDFRTGGSYEQYF. The chain is built from TRBV4-3 and TRBJ2-7, with 10 bases matching TRBD1. The CDR3 is made up of 17 amino acids. The germline V gene encodes CDR1 LGHNA and CDR2 YSLEER. The J segment lost 1 base and the V segment lost 0 bases, leaving 6 bases of the junction unmatched.